The rows below give T cell receptor beta chains drawn from one sample of a study of blood T cell repertoires in COVID-19. Some clones are missing from TCRdb's copy, which holds only in-frame ones; the method was immunoSEQ multiplex PCR. In the table there are approximately 250,000 clones, roughly 81% of which are singletons. The sequenced sample consisted of peripheral blood. These receptors were collected from a man aged 35-49 years with acute or convalescent COVID-19. The CDR3 runs from the conserved cysteine through the conserved F or W. A D gene is named only where the DNA matches it firmly. Clone size appears in some rows only: once, few, many, or a class for an expanded clone.

>NA|TRBJ1-1|TRBV20-1|NA
CSASRGTEAFF
TGCAGTGCTAGTAGGGGGACTGAAGCTTTCTTT
>NA|TRBJ1-2|TRBV19|TRBD1
CASRDRGTYGYTF
TGTGCCAGCCGGGACAGGGGCACTTATGGCTACACCTTC
>NA|TRBJ2-4|TRBV9|NA
CASSAGAFDPKYIQYF
TGTGCCAGCAGCGCGGGTGCCTTTGACCCCAAGTACATTCAGTACTTC
>NA|TRBJ2-5|TRBV3-1/TRBV3-2|NA
CASSQGVGGVNQETQYF
TGTGCCAGCAGCCAAGGGGTAGGGGGGGTCAACCAAGAGACCCAGTACTTC
>once|TRBJ2-5|TRBV29-1|NA
CSVRAVVKQETQYF
TGCAGCGTGCGGGCCGTTGTCAAACAAGAGACCCAGTACTTC
>NA|TRBJ2-5|TRBV5-5|NA
CASTFTPAASGETQYF
TGTGCCAGCACCTTCACCCCCGCGGCCTCCGGAGAGACCCAGTACTTC
>NA|TRBJ1-1|TRBV5-8|NA
CASSLGRNTEAFF
TGTGCCAGCAGCTTGGGCAGGAACACTGAAGCTTTCTTT
>NA|TRBJ2-7|TRBV6-2/TRBV6-3|NA
CASSQLAEQYF
TGTGCCAGCAGCCAGCTAGCCGAGCAGTACTTC
>NA|TRBJ2-2|TRBV6-5|TRBD2
CASSYLAGGTGELFF
TGTGCCAGCAGTTACCTTGCGGGGGGGACCGGGGAGCTGTTTTTT
>NA|TRBJ1-4|TRBV7-6|NA
CASSLRARGNEKLFF
TGTGCCAGCAGCTTACGTGCGAGAGGGAATGAAAAACTGTTTTTT
>NA|TRBJ1-5|TRBV27|TRBD1
CASRAGTGGGQPQHF
TGTGCCAGCAGAGCAGGGACAGGGGGAGGGCAGCCCCAGCATTTT
>NA|TRBJ1-6|TRBV7-7|NA
CASSLGCLTGPNSPLHF
TGTGCCAGCAGCTTAGGCTGTTTGACAGGACCTAATTCACCCCTCCACTTT
>NA|TRBJ2-6|TRBV7-2|NA
CASSLGGAGANVLTF
TGTGCCAGCAGCTTAGGAGGAGCTGGGGCCAACGTCCTGACTTTC
>NA|TRBJ2-2|TRBV18|NA
CASSPRVENTGELFF
TGTGCCAGCTCACCAAGAGTAGAAAACACCGGGGAGCTGTTTTTT
>NA|TRBJ1-1|TRBV18|TRBD1
CASSLAGTGGAGNTEAFF
TGTGCCAGCTCCCTCGCCGGGACAGGGGGCGCAGGGAACACTGAAGCTTTCTTT
>NA|TRBJ1-5|TRBV19|NA
CASSREGKGNQPQHF
TGTGCCAGTAGTAGGGAGGGGAAGGGGAATCAGCCCCAGCATTTT
>NA|TRBJ2-3|TRBV4-3|TRBD1
CASSLGTGGTDTQYF
TGCGCCAGCAGCCTGGGGACAGGGGGCACAGATACGCAGTATTTT
>NA|TRBJ1-1|TRBV7-7|TRBD1
CASSSNMGQGQNTEAFF
TGTGCTAGCAGCTCCAACATGGGACAGGGACAGAACACTGAAGCTTTCTTT
>NA|TRBJ2-1|TRBV5-1|TRBD2
CASSLGLAGLSSYNEQFF
TGCGCCAGCAGCTTGGGACTAGCGGGGCTGAGCTCCTACAATGAGCAGTTCTTC
>once|TRBJ2-1|TRBV29-1|NA
CSVEGRTGRNEQFF
TGCAGCGTTGAAGGGCGGACTGGTCGGAATGAGCAGTTCTTC
>NA|TRBJ1-2|TRBV24-1|NA
CATSDWGGGYTF
TGTGCCACCAGTGATTGGGGAGGAGGCTACACCTTC
>NA|TRBJ1-4|TRBV3-1/TRBV3-2|NA
CASSLPTATNEKLFF
TGTGCCAGCAGCCTACCGACAGCAACTAATGAAAAACTGTTTTTT
>NA|TRBJ1-1|TRBV7-9|NA
CASSLQQGSEAFF
TGTGCCAGCAGCTTACAACAGGGATCTGAAGCTTTCTTT
>once|TRBJ1-1|TRBV10-1|TRBD1
CASSEEAGGEAFF
TGCGCCAGCAGTGAAGAGGCAGGGGGGGAAGCTTTCTTT
>NA|TRBJ1-1|TRBV10-3|NA
CAISEGAPRAFF
TGTGCCATCAGTGAGGGGGCCCCCAGGGCTTTCTTT
>NA|TRBJ1-1|TRBV30|TRBD1
CAWERTGTFEAFF
TGTGCCTGGGAGCGGACAGGGACTTTTGAAGCTTTCTTT
>NA|TRBJ1-2|TRBV3-1/TRBV3-2|NA
CASSVRQEDGYTF
TGTGCCAGCAGCGTGCGACAGGAGGATGGCTACACCTTC
>NA|TRBJ2-5|TRBV28|NA
CASSIPGLQETQYF
TGTGCCAGCAGTATCCCGGGACTGCAAGAGACCCAGTACTTC
>NA|TRBJ2-3|TRBV3-1/TRBV3-2|TRBD2
CASSQDTGTSGSLADTQYF
TGTGCCAGCAGCCAAGACACCGGGACTAGCGGGTCTCTAGCAGATACGCAGTATTTT
>few|TRBJ1-1|TRBV5-1|NA
CASSSGGRNTEAFF
TGCGCCAGCAGCTCCGGGGGGAGGAACACTGAAGCTTTCTTT
>few|TRBJ1-4|TRBV7-9|NA
CASSLGKGANEKLFF
TGTGCCAGCAGCTTAGGCAAAGGGGCGAATGAAAAACTGTTTTTT
>NA|TRBJ2-7|TRBV2|NA
CASKPSGVSYEQYF
TGTGCCAGCAAACCCTCCGGGGTCTCCTACGAGCAGTACTTC
>NA|TRBJ1-1|TRBV7-8|NA
CASSFTRNTEAFF
TGTGCCAGCAGCTTCACGAGGAACACTGAAGCTTTCTTT